This TCR beta chain derives from a study of cytomegalovirus exposure and HLA in healthy donors. CDR3 length: 14 amino acids. Germline CDR1 is MGHDK and CDR2 is SYGVNS. With 2 bases removed from V and 7 bases from J, the gap between germline ends came to 14 bases. Amplification used 60 Vbeta primers and 13 Jbeta primers. The table came from immunoSEQ multiplex PCR; TCRdb's copy has only in-frame clones and leaves some out. Counted here are fewer than 350,000 clones, about 90% occurring once; the ten biggest clones make up roughly 2.1%. Whole-study results and caveats: Diagnosis of cytomegalovirus status made by the classifier reportedly showed high specificity and sensitivity.

A note on this clone: The antigen is unknown.

Sequenced material: PBMCs. V is TRBV25-1 and J is TRBJ1-2; a weak D match, TRBD1 (5 bases). The clonotype was recovered from a woman under 30 in good health and CMV-seronegative. This CDR3 is CASSEGWGPLGYTF. CDR3 coding DNA: TGTGCCAGCAGTGAAGGGTGGGGCCCTCTTGGCTACACCTTC.